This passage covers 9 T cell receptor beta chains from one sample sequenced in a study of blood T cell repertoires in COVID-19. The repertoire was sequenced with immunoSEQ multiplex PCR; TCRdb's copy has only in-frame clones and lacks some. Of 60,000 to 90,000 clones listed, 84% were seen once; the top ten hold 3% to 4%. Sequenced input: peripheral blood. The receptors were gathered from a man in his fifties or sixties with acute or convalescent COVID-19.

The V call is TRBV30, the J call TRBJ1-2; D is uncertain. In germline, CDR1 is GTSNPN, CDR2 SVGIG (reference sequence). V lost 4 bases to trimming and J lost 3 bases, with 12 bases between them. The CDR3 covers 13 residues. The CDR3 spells CAWTRNWDYGYTF. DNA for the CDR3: TGTGCCTGGACCAGGAACTGGGACTATGGCTACACCTTC.

CDR3 bases: TGTGCCTGGAGTGGCAGTTCCAATTCACCCCTCCACTTT. Translation: CAWSGSSNSPLHF. The chain carries TRBV30 and TRBJ1-6; D gene ambiguous. V was trimmed by 1 base and J by 7 bases, leaving 8 bases between them. CDR1 and CDR2 from the germline V gene are GTSNPN and SVGIG (reference sequence). The CDR3 has 13 amino acids.

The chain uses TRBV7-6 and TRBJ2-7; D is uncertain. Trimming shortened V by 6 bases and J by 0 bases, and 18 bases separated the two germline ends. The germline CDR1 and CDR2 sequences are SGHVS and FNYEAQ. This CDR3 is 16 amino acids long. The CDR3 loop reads CASRLKWASFSYEQYF. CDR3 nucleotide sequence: TGTGCCAGCAGGTTGAAGTGGGCCTCCTTCTCCTACGAGCAGTACTTC.

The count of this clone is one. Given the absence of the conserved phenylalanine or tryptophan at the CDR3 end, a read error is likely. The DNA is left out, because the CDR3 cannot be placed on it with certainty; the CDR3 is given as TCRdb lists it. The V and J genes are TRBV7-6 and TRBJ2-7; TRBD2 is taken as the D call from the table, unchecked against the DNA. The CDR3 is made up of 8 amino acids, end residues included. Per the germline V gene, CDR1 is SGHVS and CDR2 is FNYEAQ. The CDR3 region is CASSSSGG.

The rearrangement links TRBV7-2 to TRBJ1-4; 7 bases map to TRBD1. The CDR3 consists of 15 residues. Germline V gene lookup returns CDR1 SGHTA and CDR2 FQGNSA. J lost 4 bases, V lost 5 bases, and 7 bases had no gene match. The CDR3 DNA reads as TGTGCCAGCAGCCTTGGCGGGACAGTTAATGAAAAACTGTTTTTT. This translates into CASSLGGTVNEKLFF.

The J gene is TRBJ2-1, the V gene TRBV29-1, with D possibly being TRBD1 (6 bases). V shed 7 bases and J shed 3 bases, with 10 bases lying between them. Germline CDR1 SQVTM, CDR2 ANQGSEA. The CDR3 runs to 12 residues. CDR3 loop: CSERGGYNEQFF. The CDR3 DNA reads TGCAGCGAGCGAGGGGGCTACAATGAGCAGTTCTTC.

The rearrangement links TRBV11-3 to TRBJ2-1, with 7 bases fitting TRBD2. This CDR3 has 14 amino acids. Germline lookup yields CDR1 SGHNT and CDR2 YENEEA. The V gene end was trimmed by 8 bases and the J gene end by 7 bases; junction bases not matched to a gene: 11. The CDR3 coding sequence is TGTGCCAGCCGGAGTGAGGGAGGGCCAAATGAGCAGTTCTTC. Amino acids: CASRSEGGPNEQFF.

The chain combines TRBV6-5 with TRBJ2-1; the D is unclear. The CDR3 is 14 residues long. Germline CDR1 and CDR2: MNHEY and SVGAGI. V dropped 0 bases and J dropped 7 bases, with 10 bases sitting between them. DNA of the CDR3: TGTGCCAGCAGTTACTCCCAGGTCCAAAATGAGCAGTTCTTC. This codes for CASSYSQVQNEQFF.

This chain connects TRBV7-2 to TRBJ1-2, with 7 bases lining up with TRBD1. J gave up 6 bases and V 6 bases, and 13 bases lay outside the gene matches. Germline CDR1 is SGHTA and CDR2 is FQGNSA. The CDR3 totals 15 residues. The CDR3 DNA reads TGTGCCAGCAGGGACACCCGAGGGGGCGTGAATGGCTACACCTTC. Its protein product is CASRDTRGGVNGYTF.